This record covers a single T cell receptor beta chain. The antigen is not known. This sample was included in a study of cytomegalovirus exposure and HLA in healthy donors. 13 Jbeta primers and 60 Vbeta primers were used for the PCR. TCRdb's copy holds only in-frame clones and misses some; the assay was immunoSEQ multiplex PCR. This table has roughly 99,000 clones, 75% to 85% appearing once. Study observations and caveats: Most TCR sequences showed up rarely, but some public TCRs showed up in many donors. Follow-up analysis later connected one missense variant in DCLRE1C with trimming of TCR beta V- and J-genes. High specificity and sensitivity for cytomegalovirus status were reported for the classifier.

The origin of this receptor is a male donor in good health and CMV-seropositive. The sample was PBMCs.

The CDR3, as DNA: TGTGCCATCAGTGAGCAGGGGAAGACCGGGGAGCTGTTTTTT. Translating gives CAISEQGKTGELFF. The chain combines TRBV10-3 with TRBJ2-2; a weak D match, TRBD1 (6 bases). V was pared by 2 bases and J by 5 bases, with 9 bases between. Germline V lookup: CDR1 ENHRY, CDR2 SYGVKD. The CDR3 has 14 amino acids.